Listed here are 11 T cell receptor beta chains from one sample, sequenced in a study. Via MiXCR, TCRdb re-called the 5' RACE reads, giving one row per CDR3 protein. The sample yields around 34,000 distinct CDR3 sequences, over 25% seen once. Treg sorting used a CD4+CD25+CD127-/low gate. Sequencing was done on a sample of tumor-infiltrating Tregs sorted from the breast tumor. Source of these receptors: a female donor with breast cancer.

Concerning this clonotype: Just one base apart from a much larger clone, this may be a read error. The V gene is TRBV20-1, the J gene TRBJ2-7; D call uncertain. This CDR3 region has 14 residues. Germline CDR1 and CDR2: DFQATT and SNEGSKA (reference sequence). V gave up 1 base and J gave up 6 bases, with 16 bases separating them. CDR3 residues: CSARAGPGKVEQYF. Written as DNA, the CDR3 is TGCAGTGCTAGAGCCGGACCGGGCAAAGTCGAGCAGTACTTC.

Only a few counts were recorded for this clonotype. This clone may be a read error of a much larger clone one base away. In nucleotides, the CDR3 is TGTGCCAGCAGTGCGGGGCTGAGGGCTTTCTTT. This sequence encodes CASSAGLRAFF. The chain uses TRBV6-1 and TRBJ1-1; D perhaps matches TRBD1 (5 bases). Trimming removed 4 bases at V and 11 bases at J, with 11 bases between. The CDR3 consists of 11 residues. Looked up from germline, CDR1 is MNHNS and CDR2 is SASEGT.

Points on this clonotype: This may be a read error: a much more frequent sequence differs by one nucleotide. The chain uses TRBV3-1 and TRBJ2-1; D might be TRBD2 (5 bases). This CDR3 has 13 amino acids. The germline gives CDR1 LGHDT, CDR2 YNNKEL (reference sequence). The CDR3 sequence: CVSSQRVLRGQFF. The DNA for the CDR3 is TGTGTCAGCAGCCAAAGAGTGCTCCGGGGGCAGTTCTTC.

This clonotype is medium-sized within its sample. The chain uses TRBV5-1 and TRBJ2-1; 11 nucleotides match TRBD2. The J segment lost 0 bases and the V segment lost 0 bases, leaving 5 bases of the junction unmatched. CDR3 length: 18 amino acids. The germline V gene encodes CDR1 SGHRS and CDR2 YFSETQ. The CDR3 region is CASSLELAGGSSYNEQFF. The DNA for the CDR3 is TGCGCCAGCAGCTTGGAGCTAGCGGGAGGCTCCTCCTACAATGAGCAGTTCTTC.

This clonotype showed up many times. The chain uses TRBV29-1 and TRBJ2-1, with 11 bases matching TRBD2. Germline loops: CDR1 SQVTM, CDR2 ANQGSEA. The CDR3 runs to 15 residues. Trimming removed 0 bases from V and 8 bases from J; junction bases left unmatched: 6. The CDR3 region has the DNA TGCAGCGTTGAAGATACTAGCGGGAGCAGTTATGAGCAGTTCTTC. Translating gives CSVEDTSGSSYEQFF.

This clonotype was seen at least ten times. CDR3 region: CSASPGGAVQPQHF. In DNA, the CDR3 is TGCAGTGCTAGCCCCGGGGGGGCAGTGCAGCCCCAGCATTTT. This chain joins TRBV20-1 and TRBJ1-5; D perhaps matches TRBD1 (6 bases). CDR3 length equals 14 residues. The germline CDR1 and CDR2 sequences are DFQATT and SNEGSKA (reference sequence). Trimming stripped 3 bases from V and 7 bases from J, with 16 bases between.

There are many counts of this clonotype. The chain joins TRBV3-1 to TRBJ1-2, with D perhaps matching TRBD1 (5 bases). CDR1 and CDR2 from the germline V gene are LGHDT and YNNKEL (reference sequence). The CDR3 loop spans 16 amino acids. Trimming removed 6 bases from V and 4 bases from J, with 21 bases in between. The DNA for the CDR3 is TGTGCCAGCAGTCCGTACGGGGGGGTTTCTGCCTATGGCTACACCTTC. Translating gives CASSPYGGVSAYGYTF. The whole variable domain, filled in from reference TRBV3-1 and TRBJ1-2, reads DTAVSQTPKYLVTQMGNDKSIKCEQNLGHDTMYWYKQDSKKFLKIMFSYNNKELIINETVPNRFSPKSPDKAHLNLHINSLELGDSAVYFCASSPYGGVSAYGYTFGSGTRLTVV.

This clonotype has at least ten counts. The chain's CDR3 is CASSQGGGSQFF. The CDR3 DNA follows: TGTGCCAGCAGCCAAGGGGGCGGGAGTCAGTTCTTC. This chain links TRBV4-2 with TRBJ2-1; TRBD2 matches 7 bases. Germline V gives CDR1 LGHNA, CDR2 YNFKEQ. The CDR3 is 12 amino acids. With V trimmed by 1 base and J by 13 bases, 4 bases remained unmatched.

This clonotype was counted only a few times. The chain carries TRBV29-1 and TRBJ1-2; no definite D call. Per the germline V gene, CDR1 is SQVTM and CDR2 is ANQGSEA. Between the trimmed V and J ends, which lost 4 bases and 6 bases, there was a span of 18 bases. The CDR3 runs 14 residues. CDR3 sequence reads: CSVGGTWREDGYTF. DNA of the CDR3: TGCAGCGTTGGCGGTACGTGGAGGGAAGATGGCTACACCTTC.

For this clonotype: A much larger clonotype is one base distant, so this may be a read error. The gene calls are TRBV5-6 and TRBJ2-7; D may be TRBD1 or TRBD2 (5 bases each). This CDR3 contains 13 residues. Per germline, CDR1 SGHDT and CDR2 YYEEEE. V was clipped by 0 bases and J by 9 bases, with 13 bases between them. The CDR3 sequence: CASSLGVGDGQYF. CDR3 nucleotides: TGTGCCAGCAGCTTGGGAGTTGGGGACGGGCAGTACTTC.

Many counts were recorded for this clonotype. The chain couples TRBV11-2 to TRBJ2-1; D call uncertain. The V end was cut by 5 bases, the J end by 7 bases, with 15 bases between. This CDR3 is 14 amino acids long. From germline, CDR1 is SGHAT and CDR2 FQNNGV. This CDR3 reads CASSPTGSQNEQFF. CDR3 DNA sequence: TGTGCCAGCAGCCCAACCGGGTCTCAAAATGAGCAGTTCTTC.